This entry concerns a single TCR beta chain. Its antigen is currently not known. The record has no base qualities; no much larger clone is one base away. In Seattle, one collaborating source enrolled patients while the infection was active and tracked those patients longitudinally over the course of disease. Collaborating institutions collected whole blood in K2EDTA tubes following their own protocols. For TCRbeta analysis, collaborators shipped samples as frozen whole blood, isolated PBMCs, or DNA extracted from either of those sample types. This sample was taken from a study of blood T cell repertoires in COVID-19 (dated by TCRdb to the early 2020s). For the study in its entirety: The collaborator samples originated in the United States, Italy and Spain and spanned the acute and convalescent phases of COVID-19. The material from the prospective study consisted of cDNA or gDNA derived from T cells, B-cell-depleted T cells, or PBMCs. Subjects who had been exposed to COVID-19, were actively infected with it, or had recovered from it provided the deeply sampled blood TCRbeta repertoires that made up the dataset. A freely available public database, intended as a resource for researchers studying the immune response to SARS-CoV-2, is where the repertoires were released. Samples came from the ongoing ImmuneRACE study (first 160 participants) plus 1,254 subjects from 6 global collaborators. The sample metadata nearly always contained a de-identified subject ID, COVID-19 status, age in years and sex. HLA class I and class II types, where available, came from metadata supplied by the sample provider rather than from assay-based typing. Findings and caveats that apply to the study as a whole: The quantity of clinical and demographic metadata differed by source and by participant and was supplied without curation.

The immunoSEQ Assay, a bias-controlled multiplex PCR, was used to amplify TCRbeta CDR3 regions from genomic DNA. The paper's data handling went like this. The number of nucleated cells in each sample was estimated by amplification of reference gene primers within the assay. To quantify the absolute abundance of each unique TCRbeta CDR3 rearrangement, sequence reads were collapsed and filtered. For each sample, productive Simpson clonality was calculated as the square root of Simpson's diversity index over productive rearrangements. In its TCRdb copy, this immuneACCESS table keeps in-frame sequences only and misses some clones. Where compared with another copy, unresolved V genes explain less than half of these, and the others have no known cause. V, J and clone size derive from that table, while D and trimming were established from the DNA sequence. The sample table shows about 210,000 clones, and 75% to 85% are seen once. Approximately 5% of the sample comes from the top ten.

The V end gives up 4 bases and the J end 9 bases, leaving 4 bases in the junction not matched to a gene. Per the germline V gene (reference sequence), SGHKS is the CDR1 and YYEKEE is the CDR2. Counted from cysteine to phenylalanine, this CDR3 has 14 amino acids. The CDR3 DNA has 42 bases and is translated from base 1. The rearranged segments are TRBV5-5 and TRBJ1-6; 10 central nucleotides agree with TRBD1. The clonotype comes from a man aged 45-65 years with COVID-19, enrolled during active disease. Sequencing input: peripheral blood. Here the CDR3 is given as CASSPDRGSSPLHF. The sequenced DNA: TGTGCCAGCAGCCCGGACAGGGGGTCTTCACCCCTCCACTTT.